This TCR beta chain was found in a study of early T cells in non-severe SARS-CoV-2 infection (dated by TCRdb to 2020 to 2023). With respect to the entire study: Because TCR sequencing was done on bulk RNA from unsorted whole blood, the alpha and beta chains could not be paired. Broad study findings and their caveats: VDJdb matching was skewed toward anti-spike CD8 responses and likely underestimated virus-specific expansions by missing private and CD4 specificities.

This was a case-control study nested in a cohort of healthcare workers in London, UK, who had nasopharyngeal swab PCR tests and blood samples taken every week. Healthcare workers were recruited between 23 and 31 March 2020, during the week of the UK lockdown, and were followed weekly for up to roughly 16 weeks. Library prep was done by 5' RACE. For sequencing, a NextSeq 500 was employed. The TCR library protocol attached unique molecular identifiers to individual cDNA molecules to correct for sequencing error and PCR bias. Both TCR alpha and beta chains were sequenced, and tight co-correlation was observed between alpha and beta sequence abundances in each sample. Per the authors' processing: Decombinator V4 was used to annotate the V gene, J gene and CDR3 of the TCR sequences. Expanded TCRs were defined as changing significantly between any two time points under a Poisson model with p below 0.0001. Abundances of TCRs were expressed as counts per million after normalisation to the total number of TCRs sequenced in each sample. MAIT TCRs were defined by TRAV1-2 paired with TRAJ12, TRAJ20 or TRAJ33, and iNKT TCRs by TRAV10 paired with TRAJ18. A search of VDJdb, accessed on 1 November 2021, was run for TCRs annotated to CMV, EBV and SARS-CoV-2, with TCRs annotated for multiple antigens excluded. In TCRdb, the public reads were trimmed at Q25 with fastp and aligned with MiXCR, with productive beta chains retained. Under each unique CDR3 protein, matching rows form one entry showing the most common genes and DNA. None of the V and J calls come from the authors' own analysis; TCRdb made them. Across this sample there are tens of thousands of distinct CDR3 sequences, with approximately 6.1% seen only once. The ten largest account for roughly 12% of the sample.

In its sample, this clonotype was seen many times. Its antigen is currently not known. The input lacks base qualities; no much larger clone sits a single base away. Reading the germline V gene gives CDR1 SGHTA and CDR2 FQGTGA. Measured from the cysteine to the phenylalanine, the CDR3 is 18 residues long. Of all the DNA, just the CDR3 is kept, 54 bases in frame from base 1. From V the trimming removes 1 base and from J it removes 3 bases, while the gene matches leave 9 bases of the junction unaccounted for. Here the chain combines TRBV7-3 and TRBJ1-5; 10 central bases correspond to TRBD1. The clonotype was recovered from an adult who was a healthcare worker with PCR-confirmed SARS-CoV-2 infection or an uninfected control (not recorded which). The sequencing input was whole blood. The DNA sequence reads TGTGCCAGCAGCTTAAAGGGGGACAGGGGTTTTGCCAATCAGCCCCAGCATTTT. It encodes CASSLKGDRGFANQPQHF.